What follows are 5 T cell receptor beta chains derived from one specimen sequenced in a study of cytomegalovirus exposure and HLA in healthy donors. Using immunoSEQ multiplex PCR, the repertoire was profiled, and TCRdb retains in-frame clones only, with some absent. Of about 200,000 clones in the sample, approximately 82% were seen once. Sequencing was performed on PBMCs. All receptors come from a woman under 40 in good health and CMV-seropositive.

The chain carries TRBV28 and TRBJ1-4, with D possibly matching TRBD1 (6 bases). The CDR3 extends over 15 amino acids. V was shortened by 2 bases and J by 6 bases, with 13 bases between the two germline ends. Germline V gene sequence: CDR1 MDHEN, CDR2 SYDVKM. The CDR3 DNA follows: TGTGCCAGCAGTTTAGAATATGGGGGCGATGAAAAACTGTTTTTT. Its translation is CASSLEYGGDEKLFF.

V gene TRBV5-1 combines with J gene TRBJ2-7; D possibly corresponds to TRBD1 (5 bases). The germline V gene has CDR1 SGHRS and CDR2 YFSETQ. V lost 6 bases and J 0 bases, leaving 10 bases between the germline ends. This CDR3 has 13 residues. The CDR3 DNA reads TGCGCCAGCAATAAAGGGGACTCCTACGAGCAGTACTTC. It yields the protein CASNKGDSYEQYF.

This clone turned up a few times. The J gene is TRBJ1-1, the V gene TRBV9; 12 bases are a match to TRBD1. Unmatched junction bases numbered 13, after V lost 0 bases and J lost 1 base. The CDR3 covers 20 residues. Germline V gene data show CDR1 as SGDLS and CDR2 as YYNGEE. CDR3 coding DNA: TGTGCCAGCAGCGTAGCAGTCAGGGACAGGGGGCTCTATTCGAACACTGAAGCTTTCTTT. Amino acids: CASSVAVRDRGLYSNTEAFF.

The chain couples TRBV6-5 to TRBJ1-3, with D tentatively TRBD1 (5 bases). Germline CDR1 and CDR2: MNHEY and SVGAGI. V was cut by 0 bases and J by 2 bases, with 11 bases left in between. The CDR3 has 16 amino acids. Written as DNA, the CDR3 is TGTGCCAGCAGTTACTCGGGGGGGGGTGCTGGAAACACCATATATTTT. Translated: CASSYSGGGAGNTIYF.

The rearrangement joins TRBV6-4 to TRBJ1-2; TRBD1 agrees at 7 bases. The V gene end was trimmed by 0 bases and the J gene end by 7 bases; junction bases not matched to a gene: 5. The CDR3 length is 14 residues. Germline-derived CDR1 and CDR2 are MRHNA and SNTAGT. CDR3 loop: CASSDSTGTGGYTF. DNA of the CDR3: TGTGCCAGCAGTGACTCGACAGGGACTGGTGGCTACACCTTC.